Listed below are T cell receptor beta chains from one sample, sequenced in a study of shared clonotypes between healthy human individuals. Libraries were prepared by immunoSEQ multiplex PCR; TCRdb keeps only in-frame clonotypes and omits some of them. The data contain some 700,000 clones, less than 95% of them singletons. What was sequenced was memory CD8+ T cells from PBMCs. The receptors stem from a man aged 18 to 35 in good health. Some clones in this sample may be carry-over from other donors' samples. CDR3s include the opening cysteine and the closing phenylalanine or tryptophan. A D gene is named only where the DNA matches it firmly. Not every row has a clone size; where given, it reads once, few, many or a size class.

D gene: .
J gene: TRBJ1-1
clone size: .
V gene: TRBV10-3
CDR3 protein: CAISPGGPNTEAFF
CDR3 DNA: TGTGCCATCAGTCCCGGGGGGCCGAACACTGAAGCTTTCTTT

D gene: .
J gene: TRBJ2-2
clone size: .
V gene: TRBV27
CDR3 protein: CASSLSSRGWTGELFF
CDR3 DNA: TGTGCCAGCAGTTTATCGAGCCGGGGATGGACCGGGGAGCTGTTTTTT

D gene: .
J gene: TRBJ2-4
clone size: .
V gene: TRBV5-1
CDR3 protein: CASSFEPNRGAKNIQYF
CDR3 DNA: TGCGCCAGCAGCTTTGAACCAAACCGGGGAGCCAAAAACATTCAGTACTTC

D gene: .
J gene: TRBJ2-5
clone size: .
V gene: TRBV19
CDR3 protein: CASSIRYAGTETQYF
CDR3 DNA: TGTGCCAGTAGTATTAGGTATGCAGGGACCGAGACCCAGTACTTC

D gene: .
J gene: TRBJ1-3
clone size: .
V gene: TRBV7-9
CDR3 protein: CASSLGDRDTSGNTIYF
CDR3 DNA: TGTGCCAGCAGCTTAGGGGACCGGGACACCTCTGGAAACACCATATATTTT

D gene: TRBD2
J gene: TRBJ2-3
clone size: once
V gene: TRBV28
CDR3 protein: CASSLRLAGDTDTQYF
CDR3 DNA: TGTGCCAGCAGTTTACGACTAGCGGGAGACACAGATACGCAGTATTTT

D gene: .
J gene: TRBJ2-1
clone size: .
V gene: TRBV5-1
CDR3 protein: CASSLVSSPYNEQFF
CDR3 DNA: TGCGCCAGCAGCTTGGTATCCAGTCCCTACAATGAGCAGTTCTTC

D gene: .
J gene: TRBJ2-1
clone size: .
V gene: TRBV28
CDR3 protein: CASSLLSRYNEQFF
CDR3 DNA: TGTGCCAGCAGTTTGCTAAGCCGCTACAATGAGCAGTTCTTC

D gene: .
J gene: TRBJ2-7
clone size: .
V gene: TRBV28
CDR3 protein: CASSLLAGSYEQYF
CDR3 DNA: TGTGCCAGCAGTTTATTGGCGGGGTCCTACGAGCAGTACTTC

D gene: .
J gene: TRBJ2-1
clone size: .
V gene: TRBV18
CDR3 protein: CASSPLGHEQFF
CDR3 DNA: TGTGCCAGCTCACCCCTAGGGCATGAGCAGTTCTTC

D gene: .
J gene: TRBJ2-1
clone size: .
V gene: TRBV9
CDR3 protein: CASSVEGGPPNEQFF
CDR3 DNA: TGTGCCAGCAGCGTAGAAGGGGGACCCCCAAATGAGCAGTTCTTC

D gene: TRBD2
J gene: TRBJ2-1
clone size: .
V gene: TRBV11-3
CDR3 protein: CASSLASGGANEQFF
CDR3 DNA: TGTGCCAGCAGCTTAGCTAGCGGGGGGGCCAATGAGCAGTTCTTC

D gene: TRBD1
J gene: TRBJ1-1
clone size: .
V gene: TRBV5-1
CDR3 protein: CASSGGQGGTEAFF
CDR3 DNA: TGCGCCAGCAGCGGAGGACAGGGTGGCACTGAAGCTTTCTTT

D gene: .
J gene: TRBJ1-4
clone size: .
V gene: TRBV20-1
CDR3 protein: CSASLSEKLFF
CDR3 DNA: TGCAGTGCTAGTCTTAGTGAAAAACTGTTTTTT

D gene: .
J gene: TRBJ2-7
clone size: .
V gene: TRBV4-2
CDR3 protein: CASSPNRADGGPNEQYF
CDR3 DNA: TGTGCCAGCAGCCCGAACCGGGCGGATGGAGGGCCCAACGAGCAGTACTTC

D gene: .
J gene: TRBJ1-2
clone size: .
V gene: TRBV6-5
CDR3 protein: CASSYSSGGYNYGYTF
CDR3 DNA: TGTGCCAGCAGTTACTCGAGCGGAGGATATAACTATGGCTACACCTTC

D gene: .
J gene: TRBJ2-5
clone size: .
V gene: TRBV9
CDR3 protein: CASSGGTVSQETQYF
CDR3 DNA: TGTGCCAGCAGCGGCGGGACAGTTAGTCAAGAGACCCAGTACTTC

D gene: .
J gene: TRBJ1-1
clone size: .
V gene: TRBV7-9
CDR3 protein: CASSPQVNTEAFF
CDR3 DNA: TGTGCCAGCAGCCCTCAGGTGAACACTGAAGCTTTCTTT

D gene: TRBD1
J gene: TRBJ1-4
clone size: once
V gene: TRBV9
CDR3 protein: CASSESDRGPGLGNEKLFF
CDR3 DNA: TGTGCCAGCAGCGAGTCAGACAGGGGGCCTGGTCTGGGTAATGAAAAACTGTTTTTT

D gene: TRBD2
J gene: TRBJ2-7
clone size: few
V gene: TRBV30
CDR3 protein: CAWLGGSGEQYF
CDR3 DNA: TGTGCCTGGCTCGGCGGGAGTGGCGAGCAGTACTTC

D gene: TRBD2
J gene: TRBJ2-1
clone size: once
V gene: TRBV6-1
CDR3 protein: CASSEGTSGRLYNEQFF
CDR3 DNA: TGTGCCAGCAGTGAAGGAACTAGCGGGAGGTTGTACAATGAGCAGTTCTTC

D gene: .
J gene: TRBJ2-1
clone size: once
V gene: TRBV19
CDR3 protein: CASMALYALNEQFF
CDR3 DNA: TGTGCCAGTATGGCCCTTTACGCCCTCAATGAGCAGTTCTTC

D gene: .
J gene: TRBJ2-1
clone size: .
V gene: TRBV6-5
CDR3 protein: CASSYSGGNSYNEQFF
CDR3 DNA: TGTGCCAGCAGTTACTCCGGGGGTAACTCCTACAATGAGCAGTTCTTC

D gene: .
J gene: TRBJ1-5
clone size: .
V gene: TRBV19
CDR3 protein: CASSPGGAVGQPQHF
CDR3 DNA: TGTGCCAGTAGCCCCGGGGGCGCCGTCGGTCAGCCCCAGCATTTT

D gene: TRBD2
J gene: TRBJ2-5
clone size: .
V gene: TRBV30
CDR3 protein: CAWSLAGTQETQYF
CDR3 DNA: TGTGCCTGGAGTTTAGCGGGGACACAAGAGACCCAGTACTTC

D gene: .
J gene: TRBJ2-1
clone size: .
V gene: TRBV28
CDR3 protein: CASSPATNNEQFF
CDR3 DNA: TGTGCCAGCAGCCCCGCGACCAACAATGAGCAGTTCTTC

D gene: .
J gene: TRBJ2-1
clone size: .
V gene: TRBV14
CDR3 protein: CASSQDSYNEQFF
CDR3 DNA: TGTGCCAGCAGCCAAGATAGTTACAATGAGCAGTTCTTC

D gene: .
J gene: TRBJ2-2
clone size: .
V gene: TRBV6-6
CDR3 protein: CASSLTESLMELFF
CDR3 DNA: TGTGCCAGCAGTTTGACCGAATCTCTTATGGAGCTGTTTTTT

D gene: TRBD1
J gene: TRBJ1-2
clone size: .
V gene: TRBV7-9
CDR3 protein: CASSTRDRGFYGYTF
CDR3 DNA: TGTGCCAGCAGCACGAGGGACAGGGGGTTTTATGGCTACACCTTC

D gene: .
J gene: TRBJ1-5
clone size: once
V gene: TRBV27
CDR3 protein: CASRKTFSPQGIEINQPQHF
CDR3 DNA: TGTGCCAGCAGAAAAACCTTTAGCCCACAGGGTATTGAGATCAATCAGCCCCAGCATTTT

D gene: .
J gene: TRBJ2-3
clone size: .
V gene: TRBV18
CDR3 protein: CASNGAESTDTQYF
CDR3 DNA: TGTGCCAGCAACGGGGCAGAAAGCACAGATACGCAGTATTTT

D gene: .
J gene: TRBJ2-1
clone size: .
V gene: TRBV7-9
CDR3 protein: CASRSPKGEEFF
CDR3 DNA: TGTGCCAGCAGAAGCCCAAAGGGGGAGGAGTTCTTC

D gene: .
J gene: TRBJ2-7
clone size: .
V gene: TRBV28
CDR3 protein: CASSLRGVVYEQYF
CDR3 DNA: TGTGCCAGCAGCTTAAGGGGAGTCGTCTACGAGCAGTACTTC

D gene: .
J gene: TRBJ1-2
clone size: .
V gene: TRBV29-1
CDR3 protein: CSAPSRGDGYTF
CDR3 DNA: TGCAGCGCCCCGAGTCGTGGGGATGGCTACACCTTC

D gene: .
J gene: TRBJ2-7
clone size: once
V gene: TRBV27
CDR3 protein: CASSLRGPYEQYF
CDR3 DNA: TGTGCCAGCAGTTTACGGGGCCCCTACGAGCAGTACTTC

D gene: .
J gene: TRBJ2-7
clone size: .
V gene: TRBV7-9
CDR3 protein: CASSLVLGAEQYF
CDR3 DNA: TGTGCCAGCAGCTTAGTGTTGGGAGCCGAGCAGTACTTC

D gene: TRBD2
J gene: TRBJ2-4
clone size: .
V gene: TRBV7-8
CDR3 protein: CASSWGLAGTSAKNIQYF
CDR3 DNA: TGTGCCAGCAGCTGGGGACTAGCGGGAACTTCGGCCAAAAACATTCAGTACTTC

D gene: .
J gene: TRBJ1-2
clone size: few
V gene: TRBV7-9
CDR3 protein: CASSFDRNYGYTF
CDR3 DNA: TGTGCCAGCAGCTTCGACAGAAACTATGGCTACACCTTC

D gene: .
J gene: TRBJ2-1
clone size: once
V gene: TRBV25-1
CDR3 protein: CASSERQGRSNEQFF
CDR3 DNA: TGTGCCAGCAGTGAACGGCAGGGGCGTTCCAATGAGCAGTTCTTC

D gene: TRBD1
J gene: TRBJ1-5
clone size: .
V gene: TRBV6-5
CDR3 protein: CASGDRGQPQHF
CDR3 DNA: TGTGCCAGCGGGGACAGGGGTCAGCCCCAGCATTTT

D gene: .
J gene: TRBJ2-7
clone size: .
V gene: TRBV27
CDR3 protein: CASSPLLDSEQYF
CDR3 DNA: TGTGCCAGCAGCCCCTTACTAGACTCCGAGCAGTACTTC

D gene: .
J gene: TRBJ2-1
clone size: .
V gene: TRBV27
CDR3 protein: CASSLNGNEQFF
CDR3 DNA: TGTGCCAGCAGTTTAAACGGGAATGAGCAGTTCTTC

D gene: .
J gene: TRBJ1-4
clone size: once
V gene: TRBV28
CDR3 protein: CASSPNEKLFF
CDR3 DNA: TGTGCCAGCAGCCCGAATGAAAAACTGTTTTTT

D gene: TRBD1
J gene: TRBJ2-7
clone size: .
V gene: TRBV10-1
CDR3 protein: CASSPGQGVIEQYF
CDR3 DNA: TGCGCCAGCAGTCCGGGACAGGGGGTGATCGAGCAGTACTTC

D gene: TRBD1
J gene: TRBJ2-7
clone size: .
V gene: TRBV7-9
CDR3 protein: CASSPRTGRQIEQYF
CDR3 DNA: TGTGCCAGCAGCCCTAGGACAGGGCGGCAAATCGAGCAGTACTTC

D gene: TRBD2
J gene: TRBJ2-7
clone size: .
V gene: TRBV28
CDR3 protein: CASSSPSGNEQYF
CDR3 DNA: TGTGCCAGCAGTTCCCCTAGCGGGAACGAGCAGTACTTC

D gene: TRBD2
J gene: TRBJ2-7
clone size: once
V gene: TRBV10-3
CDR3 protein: CAISDGSPGGEQYF
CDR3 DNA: TGTGCCATCAGTGACGGGTCTCCGGGGGGCGAGCAGTACTTC

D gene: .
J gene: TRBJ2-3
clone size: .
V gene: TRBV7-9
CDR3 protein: CASSTDSGAYTDTQYF
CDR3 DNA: TGTGCCAGCAGCACAGATTCGGGGGCCTACACAGATACGCAGTATTTT